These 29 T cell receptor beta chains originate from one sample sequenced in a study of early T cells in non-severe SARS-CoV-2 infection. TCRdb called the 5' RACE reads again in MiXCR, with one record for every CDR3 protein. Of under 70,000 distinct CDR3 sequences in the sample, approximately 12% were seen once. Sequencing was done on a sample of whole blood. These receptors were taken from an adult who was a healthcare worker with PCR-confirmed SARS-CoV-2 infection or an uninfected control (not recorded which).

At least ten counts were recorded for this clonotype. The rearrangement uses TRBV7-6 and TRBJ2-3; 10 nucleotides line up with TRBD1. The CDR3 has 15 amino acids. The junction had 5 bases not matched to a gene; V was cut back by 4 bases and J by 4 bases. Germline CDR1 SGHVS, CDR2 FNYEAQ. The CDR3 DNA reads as TGTGCCAGCAGCTGGGACAGGGGCCCCTCAGATACGCAGTATTTT. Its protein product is CASSWDRGPSDTQYF.

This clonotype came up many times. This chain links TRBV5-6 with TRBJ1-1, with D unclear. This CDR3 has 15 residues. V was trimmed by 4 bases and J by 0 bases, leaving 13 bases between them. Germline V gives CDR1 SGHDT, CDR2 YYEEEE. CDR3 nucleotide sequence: TGTGCCAGCAGCCCTAACCTTGACATGAACACTGAAGCTTTCTTT. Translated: CASSPNLDMNTEAFF.

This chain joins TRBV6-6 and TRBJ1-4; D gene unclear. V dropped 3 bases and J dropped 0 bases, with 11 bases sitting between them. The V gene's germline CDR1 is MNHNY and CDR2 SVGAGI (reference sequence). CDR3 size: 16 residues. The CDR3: CASSYMGLTTNEKLFF. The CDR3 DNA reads TGTGCCAGCAGTTATATGGGGTTAACAACTAATGAAAAACTGTTTTTT.

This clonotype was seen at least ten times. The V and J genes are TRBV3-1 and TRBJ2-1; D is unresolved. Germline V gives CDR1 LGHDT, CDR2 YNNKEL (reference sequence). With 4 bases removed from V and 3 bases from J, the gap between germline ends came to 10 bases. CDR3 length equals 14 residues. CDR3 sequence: CASSPAIGYNEQFF. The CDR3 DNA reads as TGTGCCAGCAGCCCCGCAATCGGCTACAATGAGCAGTTCTTC.

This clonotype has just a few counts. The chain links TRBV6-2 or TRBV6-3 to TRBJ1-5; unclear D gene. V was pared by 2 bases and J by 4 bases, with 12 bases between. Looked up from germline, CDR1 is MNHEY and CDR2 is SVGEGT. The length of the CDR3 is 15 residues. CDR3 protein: CASSYPRLENQPQHF. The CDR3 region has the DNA TGTGCCAGCAGTTACCCCCGACTGGAGAATCAGCCCCAGCATTTT.

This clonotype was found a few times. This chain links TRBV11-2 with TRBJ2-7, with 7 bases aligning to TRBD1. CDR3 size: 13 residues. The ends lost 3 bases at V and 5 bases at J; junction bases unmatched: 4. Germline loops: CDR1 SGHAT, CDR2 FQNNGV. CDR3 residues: CASSLTGTHEQYF. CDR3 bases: TGTGCCAGCAGCTTGACAGGGACGCACGAGCAGTACTTC.

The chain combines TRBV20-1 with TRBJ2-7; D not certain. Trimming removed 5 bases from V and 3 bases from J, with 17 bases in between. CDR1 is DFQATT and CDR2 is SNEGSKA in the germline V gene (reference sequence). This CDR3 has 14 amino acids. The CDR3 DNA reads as TGCAGTGCTCCCGACCGAAGCCTCCTCTACGAGCAGTACTTC. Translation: CSAPDRSLLYEQYF.

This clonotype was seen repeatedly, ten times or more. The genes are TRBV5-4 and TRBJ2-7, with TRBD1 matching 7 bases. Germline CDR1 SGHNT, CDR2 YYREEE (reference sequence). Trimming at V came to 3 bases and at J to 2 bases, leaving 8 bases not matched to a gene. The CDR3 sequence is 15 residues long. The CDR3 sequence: CASSSSGGMPYEQYF. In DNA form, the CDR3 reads TGTGCCAGCAGCTCCTCAGGGGGTATGCCCTACGAGCAGTACTTC.

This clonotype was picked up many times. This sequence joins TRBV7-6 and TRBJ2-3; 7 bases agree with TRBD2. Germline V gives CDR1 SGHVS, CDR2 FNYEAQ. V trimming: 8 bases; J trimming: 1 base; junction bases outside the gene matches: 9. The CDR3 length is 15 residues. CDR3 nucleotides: TGTGCCAGCGGGCGGGGAGGGCGAGGCACAGATACGCAGTATTTT. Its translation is CASGRGGRGTDTQYF. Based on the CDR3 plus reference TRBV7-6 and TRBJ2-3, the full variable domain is GAGVSQSPRYKVTKRGQDVALRCDPISGHVSLYWYRQALGQGPEFLTYFNYEAQQDKSGLPNDRFSAERPEGSISTLTIQRTEQRDSAMYRCASGRGGRGTDTQYFGPGTRLTVL.

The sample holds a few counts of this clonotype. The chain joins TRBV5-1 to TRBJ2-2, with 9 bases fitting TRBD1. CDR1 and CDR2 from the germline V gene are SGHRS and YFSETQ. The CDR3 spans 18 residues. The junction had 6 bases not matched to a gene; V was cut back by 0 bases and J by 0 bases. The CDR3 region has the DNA TGCGCCAGCAGCTTGGCTAGGACAGGGGCTACGAACACCGGGGAGCTGTTTTTT. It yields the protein CASSLARTGATNTGELFF.

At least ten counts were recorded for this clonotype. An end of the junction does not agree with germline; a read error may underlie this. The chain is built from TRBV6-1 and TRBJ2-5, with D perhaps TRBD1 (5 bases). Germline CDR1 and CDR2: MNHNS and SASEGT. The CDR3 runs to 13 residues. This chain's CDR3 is CASSERGDLREVF. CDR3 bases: TGTGCCAGCAGTGAAAGGGGTGACCTCAGAGAGGTGTTC.

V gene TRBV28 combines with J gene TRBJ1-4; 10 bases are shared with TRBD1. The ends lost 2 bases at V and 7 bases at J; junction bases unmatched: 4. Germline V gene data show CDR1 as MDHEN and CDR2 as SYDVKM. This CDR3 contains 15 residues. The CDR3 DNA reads TGTGCCAGCAGTTTAGGGGGACAGGGGAGTGAAAAACTGTTTTTT. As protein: CASSLGGQGSEKLFF.

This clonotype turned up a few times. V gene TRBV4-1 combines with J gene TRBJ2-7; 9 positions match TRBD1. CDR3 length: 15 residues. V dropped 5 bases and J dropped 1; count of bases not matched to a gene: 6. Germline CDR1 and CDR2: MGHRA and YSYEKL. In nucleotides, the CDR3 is TGCGCCAGCAGCTTAGACAGGGGGGGGTCCTACGAGCAGTACTTC. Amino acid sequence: CASSLDRGGSYEQYF.

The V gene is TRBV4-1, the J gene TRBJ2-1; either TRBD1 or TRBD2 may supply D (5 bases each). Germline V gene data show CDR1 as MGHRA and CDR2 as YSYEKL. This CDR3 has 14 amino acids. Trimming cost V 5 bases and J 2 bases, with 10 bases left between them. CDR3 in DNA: TGCGCCAGCAGCTGGGGGAAACCCTACAATGAGCAGTTCTTC. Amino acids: CASSWGKPYNEQFF.

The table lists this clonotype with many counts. This CDR3 reads CASLPTSGGWYQETQYF. CDR3 DNA: TGTGCCAGCCTTCCAACCAGCGGGGGGTGGTACCAAGAGACCCAGTACTTC. The chain carries TRBV28 and TRBJ2-5, with 9 bases lining up with TRBD2. This CDR3 has 17 amino acids. After removal of 8 bases from V and 0 bases from J, the junction contained 13 bases not matched to a gene. CDR1 and CDR2 (germline): MDHEN, SYDVKM.

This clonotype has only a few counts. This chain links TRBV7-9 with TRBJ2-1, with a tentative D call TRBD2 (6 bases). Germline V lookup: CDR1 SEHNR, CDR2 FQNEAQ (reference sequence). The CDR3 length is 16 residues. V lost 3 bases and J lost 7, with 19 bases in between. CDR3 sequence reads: CASSFSGRQGGNEQFF. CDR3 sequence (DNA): TGTGCCAGCAGCTTCAGCGGGCGTCAGGGAGGAAATGAGCAGTTCTTC.

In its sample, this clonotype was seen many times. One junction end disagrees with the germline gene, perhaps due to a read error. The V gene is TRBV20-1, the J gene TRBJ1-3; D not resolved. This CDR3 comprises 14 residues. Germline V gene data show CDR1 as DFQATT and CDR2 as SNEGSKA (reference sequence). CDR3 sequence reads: CSANDGGSENTIYF. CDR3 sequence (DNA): TGCAGTGCTAACGACGGAGGCTCTGAAAACACCATATATTTT.

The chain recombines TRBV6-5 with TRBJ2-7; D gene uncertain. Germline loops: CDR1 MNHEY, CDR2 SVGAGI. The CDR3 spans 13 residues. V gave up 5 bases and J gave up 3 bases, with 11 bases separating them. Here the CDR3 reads CASSHQSFYEQYF. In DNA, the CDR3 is TGTGCCAGCAGTCACCAGTCCTTCTACGAGCAGTACTTC.

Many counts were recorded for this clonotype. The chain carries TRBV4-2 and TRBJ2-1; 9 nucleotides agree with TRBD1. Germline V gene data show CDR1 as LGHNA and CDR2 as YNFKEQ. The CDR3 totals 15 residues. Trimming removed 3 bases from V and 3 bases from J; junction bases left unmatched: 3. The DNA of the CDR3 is TGTGCCAGCAGCCAGACAGGGGGGTACTACAATGAGCAGTTCTTC. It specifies CASSQTGGYYNEQFF.

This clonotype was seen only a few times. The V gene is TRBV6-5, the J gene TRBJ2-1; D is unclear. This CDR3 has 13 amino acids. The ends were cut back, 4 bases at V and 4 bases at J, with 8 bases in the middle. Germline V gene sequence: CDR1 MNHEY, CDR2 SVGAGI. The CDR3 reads CASSWGNYNEQFF. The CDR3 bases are TGTGCCAGCAGTTGGGGTAATTACAATGAGCAGTTCTTC.

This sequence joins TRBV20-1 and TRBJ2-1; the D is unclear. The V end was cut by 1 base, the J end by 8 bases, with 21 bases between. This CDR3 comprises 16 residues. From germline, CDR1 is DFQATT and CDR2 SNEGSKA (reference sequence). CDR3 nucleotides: TGCAGTGCTAGAGGAGGTAGCTCAATCAGTGAGGATGAGCAGTTCTTC. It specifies CSARGGSSISEDEQFF.

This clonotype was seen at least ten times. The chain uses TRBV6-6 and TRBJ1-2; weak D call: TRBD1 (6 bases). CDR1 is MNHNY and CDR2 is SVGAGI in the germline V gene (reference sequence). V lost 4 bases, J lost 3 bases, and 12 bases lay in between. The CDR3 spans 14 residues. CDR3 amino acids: CASSFKQGYYGYTF. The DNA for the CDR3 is TGTGCCAGCAGTTTCAAACAGGGTTACTATGGCTACACCTTC.

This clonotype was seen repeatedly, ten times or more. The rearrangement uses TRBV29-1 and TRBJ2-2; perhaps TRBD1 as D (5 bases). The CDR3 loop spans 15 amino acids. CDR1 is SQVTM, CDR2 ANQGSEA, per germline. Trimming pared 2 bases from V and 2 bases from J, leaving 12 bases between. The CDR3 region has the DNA TGCAGCGTTGAAACAGGACCTGAAAACACCGGGGAGCTGTTTTTT. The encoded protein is CSVETGPENTGELFF.

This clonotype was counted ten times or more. DNA for the CDR3: TGTGCCAGCAGTACCCCCGCATGGACCCAGTACTTC. Its translation: CASSTPAWTQYF. This rearrangement joins TRBV6-6 to TRBJ2-5, with D hard to call. Germline assignment: CDR1 MNHNY and CDR2 SVGAGI (reference sequence). The ends were cut back, 5 bases at V and 7 bases at J, with 11 bases in the middle. The CDR3 spans 12 residues.

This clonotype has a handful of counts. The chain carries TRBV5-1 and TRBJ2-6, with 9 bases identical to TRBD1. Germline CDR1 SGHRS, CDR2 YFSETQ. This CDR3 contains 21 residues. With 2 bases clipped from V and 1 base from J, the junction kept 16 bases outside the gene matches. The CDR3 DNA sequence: TGCGCCAGCAGCTTATCATTTGGGACAGGGAACGGGCTATCTGGGGCCAACGTCCTGACTTTC. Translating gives CASSLSFGTGNGLSGANVLTF.

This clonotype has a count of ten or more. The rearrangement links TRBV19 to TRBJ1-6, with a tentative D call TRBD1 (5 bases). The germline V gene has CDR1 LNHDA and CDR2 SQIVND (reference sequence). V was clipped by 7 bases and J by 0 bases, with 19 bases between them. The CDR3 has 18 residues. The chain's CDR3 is CASTPSGYRRSYNSPLHF. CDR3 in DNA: TGTGCCAGTACCCCATCAGGGTACCGTCGCTCCTATAATTCACCCCTCCACTTT.

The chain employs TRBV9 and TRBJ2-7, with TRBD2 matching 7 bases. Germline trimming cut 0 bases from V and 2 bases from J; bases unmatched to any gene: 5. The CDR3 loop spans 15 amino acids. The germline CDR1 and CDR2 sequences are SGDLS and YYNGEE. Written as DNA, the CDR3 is TGTGCCAGCAGCGTAGGCTCTAGCGGTACCTACGAGCAGTACTTC. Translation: CASSVGSSGTYEQYF.

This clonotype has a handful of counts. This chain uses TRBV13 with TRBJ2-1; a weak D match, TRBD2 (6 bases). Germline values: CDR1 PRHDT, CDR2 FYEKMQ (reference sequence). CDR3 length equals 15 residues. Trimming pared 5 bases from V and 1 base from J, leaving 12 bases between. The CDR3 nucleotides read TGTGCCAGCAGCGCCGGGAGAGGGTCCTACAATGAGCAGTTCTTC. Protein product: CASSAGRGSYNEQFF.

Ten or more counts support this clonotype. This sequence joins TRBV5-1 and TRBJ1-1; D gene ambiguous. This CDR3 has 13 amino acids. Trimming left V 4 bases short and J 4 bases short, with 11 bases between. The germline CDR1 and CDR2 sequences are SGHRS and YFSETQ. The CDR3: CASSTMEGTEAFF. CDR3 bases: TGCGCCAGCAGCACAATGGAGGGCACTGAAGCTTTCTTT.